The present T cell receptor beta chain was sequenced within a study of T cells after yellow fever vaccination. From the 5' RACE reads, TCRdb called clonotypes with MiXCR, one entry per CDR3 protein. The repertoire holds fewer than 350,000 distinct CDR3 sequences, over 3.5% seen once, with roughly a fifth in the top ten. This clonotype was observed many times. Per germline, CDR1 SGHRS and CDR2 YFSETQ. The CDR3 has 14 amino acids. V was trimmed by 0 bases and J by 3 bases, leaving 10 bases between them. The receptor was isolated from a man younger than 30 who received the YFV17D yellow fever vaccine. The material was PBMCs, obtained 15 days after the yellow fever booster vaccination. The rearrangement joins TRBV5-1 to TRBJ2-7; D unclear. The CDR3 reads CASSLDAIFYEQYF. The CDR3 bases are TGCGCCAGCAGCTTGGATGCAATCTTCTACGAGCAGTACTTC.